Reported below is one T cell receptor (beta chain). These data are taken from a study of T cell responses to AZD1222 COVID-19 vaccine. Sequencing used immunoSEQ multiplex PCR; TCRdb keeps in-frame clones, though not all of them. The table lists about 79,000 clones, 89% of them singletons. The sequences come from peripheral blood, collected 28 days after the second AZD1222 dose. The source is an adult who received the AZD1222 COVID-19 vaccine.

The CDR3 loop is CASSVGREGQPQHF. The CDR3 DNA sequence: TGTGCCAGCAGCGTAGGCAGGGAAGGCCAGCCCCAGCATTTT. The V gene is TRBV9, the J gene TRBJ1-5; D may be TRBD1 (5 bases). Germline V gives CDR1 SGDLS, CDR2 YYNGEE. The CDR3 covers 14 residues. V lost 0 bases to trimming and J lost 7 bases, with 11 bases between them.